This TCR beta chain was sequenced in a study of blood T cell repertoires in COVID-19. Study-level background: COVID-19 samples collected from the United States, Italy and Spain covered acute and convalescent phases. Sources were T cells, B-cell-depleted T cells, or PBMCs; the material itself was cDNA or gDNA.

How the authors handled the data: Using reference gene primer amplification, nucleated cell counts were estimated. The repertoire was sequenced with immunoSEQ multiplex PCR; TCRdb's copy has only in-frame clones and lacks some. That table is the source of V, J and clone size, and D and trimming were worked out from the DNA. The top ten clones hold about 25% of a sample with tens of thousands of clones, 75% to 90% of them seen once. This clone was detected a few times. The clonotype was recovered from a woman over 75 with active or convalescent COVID-19. Sequencing input: peripheral blood.

The CDR3 DNA sequence: TGTGCCAGCAGGGTCGGAACTAGCGGGGCCTCGGGGTATTTT. Protein sequence: CASRVGTSGASGYF. The rearrangement links TRBV2 to TRBJ2-3, with 10 bases that match TRBD2. With V trimmed by 6 bases and J by 14 bases, 14 bases remained unmatched. Germline values: CDR1 SNHLY, CDR2 FYNNEI. The CDR3 spans 14 residues.